The 16 T cell receptor beta chains below were found in one sample sequenced in a study of CD8 T cells in ankylosing spondylitis. The study's findings and limits: For ankylosing spondylitis blood, a TCR beta motif of about eight highly homologous variants appeared characteristic.

For these receptors, no antigen is known. Each CDR3 protein is one row after TCRdb ran MiXCR on the 5' RACE reads. The sample shows fewer than 500,000 distinct CDR3 sequences, about a fifth of them seen only once. The sequencing sample was made of blood, either unsorted or a sorted T cell fraction (not recorded which). These receptor sequences come from a male donor with ankylosing spondylitis.

The genes are TRBV12-3 or TRBV12-4 and TRBJ1-2; unclear D gene. The CDR3 sequence is 11 residues long. V lost 6 bases and J 5 bases, leaving 7 bases between the germline ends. CDR3 sequence: CASREQYGYTF. The CDR3 DNA is TGTGCCAGCAGAGAACAGTATGGCTACACCTTC.

This clonotype was detected a few times. The rearrangement links TRBV4-2 to TRBJ2-3; TRBD2 matches at 8 bases. After removal of 4 bases from V and 4 bases from J, the junction contained 7 bases not matched to a gene. The CDR3 length is 15 residues. Germline V gene data show CDR1 as LGHNA and CDR2 as YNFKEQ. CDR3 DNA: TGTGCCAGCAGCCCCCGGACTAGCATTGCAGATACGCAGTATTTT. This encodes CASSPRTSIADTQYF.

This clonotype was picked up many times. This chain uses TRBV27 with TRBJ2-7; either TRBD1 or TRBD2 may fit D (5 bases each). Germline V gene lookup returns CDR1 MNHEY and CDR2 SMNVEV (reference sequence). CDR3 length equals 14 residues. V was cut by 5 bases and J by 3 bases, with 14 bases left in between. CDR3 protein: CASSPLVGVYEQYF. For the CDR3, the DNA is TGTGCCAGCAGTCCCCTGGTGGGGGTCTACGAGCAGTACTTC.

The J gene is TRBJ1-5, the V gene TRBV27; 7 bases match TRBD1. V was clipped by 5 bases and J by 5 bases; unmatched bases: 12. There are 16 residues in the CDR3. Germline V gene lookup returns CDR1 MNHEY and CDR2 SMNVEV (reference sequence). This CDR3 reads CASSAIGGQRYQPQHF. The CDR3, as DNA: TGTGCCAGCAGTGCTATCGGGGGACAGCGATATCAGCCCCAGCATTTT.

This rearrangement joins TRBV20-1 to TRBJ1-5; D gene unclear. The CDR3 is 13 amino acids. The germline V and J ends were trimmed by 5 bases and 0 bases, with 8 bases remaining between them. The germline V gene encodes CDR1 DFQATT and CDR2 SNEGSKA (reference sequence). In DNA form, the CDR3 reads TGCAGTGCTTGGACGGCTAGCAATCAGCCCCAGCATTTT. Residues: CSAWTASNQPQHF.

This clonotype was detected only a few times. This chain joins TRBV3-1 and TRBJ2-3; D remains unclear. Looked up from germline, CDR1 is LGHDT and CDR2 is YNNKEL (reference sequence). Trimming removed 3 bases from V and 4 bases from J, with 11 bases in between. This CDR3 spans 14 amino acids. The CDR3 loop is CASSQQTRADTQYF. CDR3 DNA sequence: TGTGCCAGCAGCCAGCAGACTCGCGCAGATACGCAGTATTTT.

V usage is TRBV5-1 and J usage is TRBJ1-6; D is unclear. The germline gives CDR1 SGHRS, CDR2 YFSETQ. This CDR3 region has 13 residues. Trimming stripped 3 bases from V and 8 bases from J, with 9 bases between. In nucleotides, the CDR3 is TGCGCCAGCAGCTCGGACCCCGATTCACCCCTCCACTTT. This translates into CASSSDPDSPLHF.

Only a few counts were recorded for this clonotype. The CDR3 bases are TGCAGCGCTGGGACAGGGAGCATGAACACTGAAGCTTTCTTT. This translates into CSAGTGSMNTEAFF. J is TRBJ1-1 and V is TRBV29-1; 9 bases fit TRBD1. CDR1 SQVTM and CDR2 ANQGSEA come from the germline V gene. This CDR3 spans 14 amino acids. V gave up 7 bases and J gave up 0 bases; unmatched junction bases: 6.

V is TRBV6-4 and J is TRBJ2-7; possible D gene TRBD1, 5 bases. The germline V gene has CDR1 MRHNA and CDR2 SNTAGT. V shed 7 bases and J shed 6 bases, with 19 bases lying between them. This CDR3 comprises 14 residues. CDR3 coding DNA: TGTGCCAGCAAGGACATGAACCTTACCTGCGAGCAGTACTTC. This translates into CASKDMNLTCEQYF.

This clonotype was observed a few times. The chain has TRBV28 and TRBJ2-5, with 7 bases fitting TRBD2. CDR3 size: 16 residues. Germline assignment: CDR1 MDHEN and CDR2 SYDVKM. J was trimmed by 5 bases and V by 6 bases; bases with no gene match: 15. CDR3: CASSSSWGGKRETQYF. Here the CDR3 DNA reads TGTGCCAGCAGCTCCTCCTGGGGGGGGAAACGGGAGACCCAGTACTTC.

The chain combines TRBV19 with TRBJ1-1, with D unresolved. Germline V gene data show CDR1 as LNHDA and CDR2 as SQIVND (reference sequence). Between the trimmed V and J ends, which lost 3 bases and 1 base, there was a span of 6 bases. The CDR3 spans 13 residues. CDR3 sequence reads: CASSIVENTEAFF. The CDR3 region has the DNA TGTGCCAGTAGTATCGTCGAGAACACTGAAGCTTTCTTT.

In its sample, this clonotype was seen a few times. The rearrangement joins TRBV7-9 to TRBJ1-3; 8 positions agree with TRBD1. The CDR3 extends over 15 amino acids. Trimming cost V 6 bases and J 6 bases; bases outside gene matches: 10. The germline gives CDR1 SEHNR, CDR2 FQNEAQ (reference sequence). The CDR3 DNA reads TGTGCCAGCAGATCCCCCGGACAGGGCAAAAACACCATATATTTT. It yields the protein CASRSPGQGKNTIYF.

The V and J genes are TRBV29-1 and TRBJ2-3, with 7 bases fitting TRBD2. The CDR3 sequence is 14 residues long. V was clipped by 7 bases and J by 2 bases; unmatched bases: 9. Germline V lookup: CDR1 SQVTM, CDR2 ANQGSEA. The CDR3 protein is CSGTSAGHTDTQYF. DNA for the CDR3: TGCAGCGGCACTAGCGCTGGACACACAGATACGCAGTATTTT.

The V and J genes are TRBV28 and TRBJ1-4; no definite D call. V was cut by 3 bases and J by 0 bases, with 11 bases left in between. Germline assignment: CDR1 MDHEN and CDR2 SYDVKM. The CDR3 totals 16 residues. The CDR3 bases are TGTGCCAGCAGTTTGGCAGGAGATACAACTAATGAAAAACTGTTTTTT. Residues: CASSLAGDTTNEKLFF.

Only a few counts were recorded for this clonotype. Written as DNA, the CDR3 is TGTGCCAGCAGTCGGGCTAGCGGGAGGGCCGGAGAGACCCAGTACTTC. Translation gives CASSRASGRAGETQYF. This chain connects TRBV25-1 to TRBJ2-5; 12 nucleotides agree with TRBD2. The germline CDR1 and CDR2 sequences are MGHDK and SYGVNS. CDR3 size: 16 residues. V trimming: 5 bases; J trimming: 4 bases; junction bases outside the gene matches: 8.

This clonotype is a singleton in its sample. The V call is TRBV11-2, the J call TRBJ2-2; D remains ambiguous. Germline V gene data show CDR1 as SGHAT and CDR2 as FQNNGV. V was clipped by 0 bases and J by 3 bases, with 17 bases between them. This CDR3 spans 18 amino acids. The CDR3 protein is CASSLERSPEPYTGELFF. The CDR3, as DNA: TGTGCCAGCAGCTTAGAGCGTAGTCCCGAGCCTTACACCGGGGAGCTGTTTTTT.